Presented here are 4 T cell receptor beta chains from one specimen sequenced in a study of OX40 agonist ivuxolimab in advanced cancers. Libraries were prepared by immunoSEQ multiplex PCR; TCRdb keeps only in-frame clonotypes and omits some of them. The repertoire holds about 84,000 clones, with 89% as singletons. The sample here was CD4+ or CD8+ T cells sorted from blood, taken in a trial of the OX40 agonist ivuxolimab. All receptors come from an adult with an advanced solid tumor such as melanoma, head and neck, liver or kidney cancer.

Written as DNA, the CDR3 is TGTGCCAGCAGCTTGTTAGATAATCAGCCCCAGCATTTT. It is translated as CASSLLDNQPQHF. J is TRBJ1-5 and V is TRBV7-9; D ambiguous. V was trimmed by 3 bases and J by 4 bases, leaving 7 bases between them. The length of the CDR3 is 13 residues. Germline V gene lookup returns CDR1 SEHNR and CDR2 FQNEAQ (reference sequence).

The rearrangement joins TRBV13 to TRBJ1-6; TRBD1 matches at 8 bases. CDR1 PRHDT and CDR2 FYEKMQ come from the germline V gene (reference sequence). V was clipped by 5 bases and J by 7 bases; unmatched bases: 10. The CDR3 extends over 16 amino acids. CDR3 amino acids: CASSPKGQVGNSPLHF. The CDR3 coding sequence is TGTGCCAGCAGCCCAAAGGGACAGGTTGGGAATTCACCCCTCCACTTT.

The chain combines TRBV7-9 with TRBJ2-1; 7 nucleotides align to TRBD1. J was trimmed by 4 bases and V by 1 base; bases with no gene match: 1. The CDR3 totals 14 residues. Looked up from germline, CDR1 is SEHNR and CDR2 is FQNEAQ (reference sequence). The CDR3 nucleotides are TGTGCCAGCAGCTTAGTCAGGGGGTACAATGAGCAGTTCTTC. It encodes CASSLVRGYNEQFF.

The chain links TRBV19 to TRBJ2-3; D gene uncertain. This CDR3 has 11 amino acids. In germline, CDR1 is LNHDA, CDR2 SQIVND (reference sequence). V was trimmed by 6 bases and J by 1 base, leaving 2 bases between them. CDR3 in DNA: TGTGCCAGTAGCCGCACAGATACGCAGTATTTT. This gives the protein CASSRTDTQYF.